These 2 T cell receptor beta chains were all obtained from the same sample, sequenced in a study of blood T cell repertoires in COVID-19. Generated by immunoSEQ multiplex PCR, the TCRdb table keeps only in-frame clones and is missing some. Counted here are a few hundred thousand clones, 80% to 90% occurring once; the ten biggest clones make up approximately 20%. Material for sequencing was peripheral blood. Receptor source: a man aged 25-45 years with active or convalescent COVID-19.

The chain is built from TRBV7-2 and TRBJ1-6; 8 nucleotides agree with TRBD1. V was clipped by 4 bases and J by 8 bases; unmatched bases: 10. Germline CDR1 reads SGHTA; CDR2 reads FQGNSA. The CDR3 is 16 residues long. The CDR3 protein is CASSSPDRGRYSPLHF. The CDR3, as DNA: TGTGCCAGCAGCTCCCCCGACAGGGGTCGGTATTCACCCCTCCACTTT.

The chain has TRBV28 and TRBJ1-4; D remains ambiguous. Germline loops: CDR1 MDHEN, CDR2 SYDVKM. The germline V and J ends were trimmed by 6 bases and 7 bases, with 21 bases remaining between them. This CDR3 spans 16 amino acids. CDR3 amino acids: CASRQTPTPGGEKLFF. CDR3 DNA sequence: TGTGCCAGCAGGCAAACCCCGACGCCTGGAGGTGAAAAACTGTTTTTT.